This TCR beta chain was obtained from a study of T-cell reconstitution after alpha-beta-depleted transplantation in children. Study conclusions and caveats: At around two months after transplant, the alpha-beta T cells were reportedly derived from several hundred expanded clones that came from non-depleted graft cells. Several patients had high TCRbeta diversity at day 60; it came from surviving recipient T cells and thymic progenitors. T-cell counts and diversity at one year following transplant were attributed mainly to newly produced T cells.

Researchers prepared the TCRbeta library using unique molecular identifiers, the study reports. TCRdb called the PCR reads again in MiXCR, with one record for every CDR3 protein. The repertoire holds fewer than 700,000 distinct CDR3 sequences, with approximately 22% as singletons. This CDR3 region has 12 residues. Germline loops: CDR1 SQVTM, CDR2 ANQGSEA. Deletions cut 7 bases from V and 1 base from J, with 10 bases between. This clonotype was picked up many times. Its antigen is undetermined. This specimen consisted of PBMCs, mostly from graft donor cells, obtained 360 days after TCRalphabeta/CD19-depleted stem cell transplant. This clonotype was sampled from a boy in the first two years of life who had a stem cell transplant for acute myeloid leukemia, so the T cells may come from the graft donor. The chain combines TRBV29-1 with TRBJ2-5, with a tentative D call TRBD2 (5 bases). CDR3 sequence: CSAAGGQETQYF. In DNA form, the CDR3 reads TGCAGCGCTGCGGGTGGCCAAGAGACCCAGTACTTC.